Listed below are T cell receptor beta chains from one sample, sequenced in a study of T cells in Graves' hyperthyroidism and ophthalmopathy. TCRdb used MiXCR to reprocess the multiplex PCR reads, holding one entry per CDR3 protein. This table holds about 770,000 distinct CDR3 sequences, around 19% found once. Sequencing used blood. The origin of the receptors is a woman between 45 and 60 years old with Graves' hyperthyroidism that later progressed to Graves' ophthalmopathy. The CDR3 runs from the conserved cysteine through the conserved F or W. Fields, in order: clone size, D gene, V gene, J gene, CDR3 DNA, CDR3 protein. D genes are given only for firm matches. Clone size is given for some rows only: seen once, a few or many times, or a class if the clone is expanded.

NA,NA,TRBV12-3/TRBV12-4,TRBJ1-1,TGTGCCAGCAGTTTAGCGGGACTGCAGAACACTGAAGCTTTCTTT,CASSLAGLQNTEAFF
many,NA,TRBV12-3/TRBV12-4,TRBJ1-1,TGTGCCAGCAGTTTATTGAGCTTTGGAACTGAAGCTTTCTTT,CASSLLSFGTEAFF
many,NA,TRBV18,TRBJ1-4,TGTGCCAGCTCACCACTGTTCGGGGGGGCTGAAAAACTGTTTTTT,CASSPLFGGAEKLFF
many,NA,TRBV11-2,TRBJ1-6,TGTGCCAGCAGCTTACGAGGGCCAGAGAATTCACCCCTCCACTTT,CASSLRGPENSPLHF
few,TRBD2,TRBV7-3,TRBJ2-2,TGTGCCAGCAGCTCTGCGTTAGGGAGGGCCGGGGAGCTGTTTTTT,CASSSALGRAGELFF
NA,NA,TRBV6-5,TRBJ2-3,TGTGCCAGCAGTTACGGCCAAGCCGGGACAGATACGCAGTATTTT,CASSYGQAGTDTQYF
many,NA,TRBV11-2,TRBJ2-4,TGTGCCAGCAACCTCCAAGGGGCAAACATTCAGTACTTC,CASNLQGANIQYF
NA,TRBD2,TRBV3-1,TRBJ2-3,TGCGCCAGCAGCCAAGATAGCGGGGGGGTTAGCACAGATACGCAGTATTTT,CASSQDSGGVSTDTQYF
many,TRBD2,TRBV7-3,TRBJ2-1,TGTGCCAGCAGTGTGACTAGCGGGGGGCCCTACAATGAGCAGTTCTTC,CASSVTSGGPYNEQFF
many,NA,TRBV10-1,TRBJ1-5,TGCGCCAGCAGGGAAGGGAGGGGGGTCGTTACTAACCTCGGCAATCAGCCCCAGCATTTT,CASREGRGVVTNLGNQPQHF
NA,NA,TRBV5-4,TRBJ1-2,TGTGCCAGCAGCTCGCCGGGGACCGATGGCTACACCTTC,CASSSPGTDGYTF
many,NA,TRBV20-1,TRBJ2-6,TGCAGTGCTAGGGGGACTGGGGCCAACGTCCTGACTTTC,CSARGTGANVLTF
NA,TRBD1,TRBV6-1,TRBJ1-4,TGTGCCAGCATCTCAGCCAGGGGGGCTAATGAAAAACTGTTTTTT,CASISARGANEKLFF
many,TRBD1,TRBV12-3/TRBV12-4,TRBJ2-7,TGTGCCAGCAGTTCGGACAGGGGGCTATCCTACGAGCAGTACTTC,CASSSDRGLSYEQYF
NA,TRBD1,TRBV27,TRBJ1-4,TGTGCCAGCAGTCGTCTGGGACAGGGGAATGAAAAACTGTTTTTT,CASSRLGQGNEKLFF
few,NA,TRBV12-3/TRBV12-4,TRBJ2-2,TGTGCCAGCAGTCACCAAACAGGGATCGGCACCGGGGAGCTGTTTTTT,CASSHQTGIGTGELFF
many,NA,TRBV3-1,TRBJ1-4,TGTGCCAGCAGCCACCGACGGGGGGCGCTTGAAAAACTGTTTTTT,CASSHRRGALEKLFF
NA,NA,TRBV4-1,TRBJ2-1,TGCGCCAGCAGCCAAGAGGAAGGAGGGTGGGGCAATGAGCAGTTCTTC,CASSQEEGGWGNEQFF
NA,NA,TRBV24-1,TRBJ1-2,TGTGCCACCAGTGACCCCAACGGAGCGAACTATGGCTACACCTTC,CATSDPNGANYGYTF
NA,NA,TRBV6-5,TRBJ2-3,TGTGCCAGCAGTTACGGGGGGACGGACGATACGCAGTATTTT,CASSYGGTDDTQYF
NA,NA,TRBV4-1,TRBJ2-5,TGCGCCAGCAGCCAGGGTTGGAAGACCGCAGAAGAGACCCAGTACTTC,CASSQGWKTAEETQYF
many,NA,TRBV10-3,TRBJ1-2,TGTGCCATCAGTGCCGGGGTTGAGAATGGCTACACCTTC,CAISAGVENGYTF
many,TRBD1,TRBV2,TRBJ1-1,TGTGCCAGCAGTCCTGACAGGGGCAGTGGCACTGAAGCTTTCTTT,CASSPDRGSGTEAFF
once,NA,TRBV15,TRBJ2-5,TGTGCCACCAGCGCCCCGTCGGAGGGTTTGGAGACCCAGTACTTC,CATSAPSEGLETQYF
many,TRBD1,TRBV9,TRBJ1-5,TGTGCCAGCAGCCCGGGACAGCTCAATCAGCCCCAGCATTTT,CASSPGQLNQPQHF
NA,NA,TRBV13,TRBJ1-2,TGTGCCAGCAGCGCTACAGACCAGGTCTATGGCTACACCTTC,CASSATDQVYGYTF
few,NA,TRBV19,TRBJ1-1,TGTGCCAGTAGTAAAGAGTGGACCACTGAAGCTTTCTTT,CASSKEWTTEAFF
many,TRBD2,TRBV20-1,TRBJ2-3,TGCAGTGCTACCCCGGGCTTTGCGGGGGGGCCGGGGTGGGCAGATACGCAGTATTTT,CSATPGFAGGPGWADTQYF
NA,NA,TRBV24-1,TRBJ2-3,TGTGCCACCAGTGAGAATCTTTCCACAGATACGCAGTATTTT,CATSENLSTDTQYF
many,NA,TRBV20-1,TRBJ1-1,TGCAGTGCTAGAGCCCCCTGGGATCCTGGGGCTGAAGCTTTCTTT,CSARAPWDPGAEAFF
NA,NA,TRBV9,TRBJ2-5,TGTGCCAGCAGCGCGGACACCGGGGTCCAAGAGACCCAGTACTTC,CASSADTGVQETQYF
few,TRBD2,TRBV6-1,TRBJ2-7,TGTGCCAGCAGCTCCGGCGGGGGTTCCATCCACGAGCAGTACTTC,CASSSGGGSIHEQYF
many,NA,TRBV3-1,TRBJ1-1,TGTGCCAGCAGCCAAACCGCCAAAGCTTTCTTT,CASSQTAKAFF
many,NA,TRBV12-3/TRBV12-4,TRBJ1-6,TGTGCCAGCAGTTCTTCCGGCTCCTATAATTCACCCCTCCACTTT,CASSSSGSYNSPLHF
few,TRBD1,TRBV9,TRBJ1-1,TGTGCCAGCAGCGTTGTTCAGACAGGGGGCTCTATGAACACTGAAGCTTTCTTT,CASSVVQTGGSMNTEAFF
few,TRBD1,TRBV7-6,TRBJ1-4,TGTGCCAGCAGATCTGGACAGGGGATCCGAGGGGAAAAACTGTTTTTT,CASRSGQGIRGEKLFF
NA,TRBD2,TRBV20-1,TRBJ2-5,TGCAGTGCTACCCCCGATACGGGGGGTTCAGAGACCCAGTACTTC,CSATPDTGGSETQYF
many,TRBD1,TRBV29-1,TRBJ2-1,TGCAGCGTTGGACAGGGGGAAGGGGATGAGCAGTTCTTC,CSVGQGEGDEQFF
NA,NA,TRBV5-1,TRBJ2-2,TGCGCCAGCAGCCCCTGGAGGGAGCTGAACACCGGGGAGCTGTTTTTT,CASSPWRELNTGELFF
many,TRBD1,TRBV12-3/TRBV12-4,TRBJ1-3,TGTGCCAGCAGTTCTCCAGGGGGAGGAAACACCATATATTTT,CASSSPGGGNTIYF
NA,TRBD2,TRBV12-3/TRBV12-4,TRBJ2-3,TGTGCCAGCAGTCCCGCCCGCCGGGGGGGAACGCAGTATTTT,CASSPARRGGTQYF
few,NA,TRBV3-1,TRBJ1-3,TGTGCCAGCAGCCAAGATGCGGGTTACTCTGGAAACACCATATATTTT,CASSQDAGYSGNTIYF
many,TRBD2,TRBV11-2,TRBJ2-1,TGTGCCAGCAGCTTAGCCGGGGCGGGGGACCCCTACAATGAGCAGTTCTTC,CASSLAGAGDPYNEQFF
many,NA,TRBV2,TRBJ1-4,TGTGCCAGCAGTGTCGGGCCCGCCGGAGGTGAAAAACTGTTTTTT,CASSVGPAGGEKLFF
many,NA,TRBV12-3/TRBV12-4,TRBJ2-5,TGTGCCAGCAGTGACTCTAGCCAGACCCAGTACTTC,CASSDSSQTQYF
many,TRBD2,TRBV3-1,TRBJ2-7,TGTGCCAGCAGCCCGGGACTAGCGGATGCCTACGAGCAGTACTTC,CASSPGLADAYEQYF
many,TRBD1,TRBV6-1,TRBJ2-7,TGTGCCAGCAGTCCACTTATTCGGACAGGGGCCTACGAGCAGTACTTC,CASSPLIRTGAYEQYF
NA,TRBD1,TRBV5-4,TRBJ1-2,TGTGCCAGCAGCCAGATGAGGGACAGCAACTATGGCTACACCTTC,CASSQMRDSNYGYTF
many,NA,TRBV6-2/TRBV6-3,TRBJ2-7,TGTGCCAGCAGCCTTTCTGACCTTTCCCTTAACGAGCAGTACTTC,CASSLSDLSLNEQYF
many,TRBD1,TRBV28,TRBJ2-1,TGTGCCAGCAGGTGGGGACAGGGGTCCTACAATGAGCAGTTCTTC,CASRWGQGSYNEQFF
many,TRBD1,TRBV20-1,TRBJ1-1,TGCAGTGCCGGACAGGGGGCGATGAACACTGAAGCTTTCTTT,CSAGQGAMNTEAFF